The rows below give T cell receptor beta chains drawn from one sample of a study of control samples from healthy donors and cancer patients. Profiling relied on immunoSEQ multiplex PCR, and the TCRdb table lists in-frame clones only, not all of them. The sample lists under 130,000 clones, 83% occurring once. Sequenced material: blood. The receptor set was obtained from a woman between 45 and 60 years old in good health. The CDR3 runs from the conserved cysteine through the conserved F or W. D genes are given only for firm matches. The size entry is marked missing in some rows and otherwise reads once, few, many or a size class.

v_call: TRBV29-1; j_call: TRBJ1-1; cdr3_length: 11; d_call: -; clone_size: -; cdr3_aa: CSVVGLTEAFF; cdr3_nt: TGCAGCGTTGTCGGGTTAACTGAAGCTTTCTTT
v_call: TRBV5-6; j_call: TRBJ2-1; cdr3_length: 13; d_call: -; clone_size: -; cdr3_aa: CASSLGLTHEQFF; cdr3_nt: TGTGCCAGCAGCTTGGGGTTGACTCATGAGCAGTTCTTC
v_call: TRBV6-5; j_call: TRBJ2-7; cdr3_length: 14; d_call: TRBD1; clone_size: -; cdr3_aa: CASRPTGWDYEQYF; cdr3_nt: TGTGCCAGCAGACCGACAGGGTGGGACTACGAGCAGTACTTC
v_call: TRBV2; j_call: TRBJ2-5; cdr3_length: 13; d_call: -; clone_size: -; cdr3_aa: CASSGVGGWAQYF; cdr3_nt: TGTGCCAGCAGTGGGGTAGGGGGTTGGGCCCAGTACTTC
v_call: TRBV2; j_call: TRBJ2-5; cdr3_length: 18; d_call: TRBD2; clone_size: -; cdr3_aa: CASSDGTSGPPAGETQYF; cdr3_nt: TGTGCCAGCAGCGACGGGACTAGCGGGCCGCCCGCGGGGGAGACCCAGTACTTC
v_call: TRBV30; j_call: TRBJ2-1; cdr3_length: 15; d_call: -; clone_size: -; cdr3_aa: CAWSVAGHPYNEQFF; cdr3_nt: TGTGCCTGGAGTGTAGCAGGGCATCCCTACAATGAGCAGTTCTTC
v_call: TRBV6-2/TRBV6-3; j_call: TRBJ2-4; cdr3_length: 15; d_call: TRBD1; clone_size: -; cdr3_aa: CASSRPGTGPHIQYF; cdr3_nt: TGTGCCAGCAGTCGTCCCGGGACAGGGCCCCACATTCAGTACTTC
v_call: TRBV5-5; j_call: TRBJ2-3; cdr3_length: 18; d_call: TRBD1; clone_size: -; cdr3_aa: CASTRIFRDRVLADTQYF; cdr3_nt: TGTGCCAGCACCCGAATATTCCGGGACAGGGTCCTCGCAGATACGCAGTATTTT
v_call: TRBV28; j_call: TRBJ2-6; cdr3_length: 17; d_call: TRBD1; clone_size: -; cdr3_aa: CASSEWDRGSGANVLTF; cdr3_nt: TGTGCCAGCAGTGAATGGGACAGGGGGTCTGGGGCCAACGTCCTGACTTTC
v_call: TRBV24-1; j_call: TRBJ2-5; cdr3_length: 16; d_call: TRBD1; clone_size: -; cdr3_aa: CATSDKPGQGMESQYF; cdr3_nt: TGTGCCACCAGTGATAAACCGGGACAGGGTATGGAGAGCCAGTACTTC
v_call: TRBV5-1; j_call: TRBJ2-3; cdr3_length: 16; d_call: TRBD2; clone_size: -; cdr3_aa: CASSSNSGGLTDTQYF; cdr3_nt: TGCGCCAGCAGCTCGAATAGCGGGGGCCTCACAGATACGCAGTATTTT
v_call: TRBV18; j_call: TRBJ2-2; cdr3_length: 16; d_call: -; clone_size: -; cdr3_aa: CASSPFSDSLTGELFF; cdr3_nt: TGTGCCAGCTCACCATTCTCCGACAGTCTCACCGGGGAGCTGTTTTTT
v_call: TRBV3-1/TRBV3-2; j_call: TRBJ1-2; cdr3_length: 16; d_call: TRBD1; clone_size: few; cdr3_aa: CASSQNAVQGISGYTF; cdr3_nt: TGTGCCAGCAGCCAAAATGCCGTACAGGGGATCTCTGGCTACACCTTC
v_call: TRBV5-1; j_call: TRBJ1-4; cdr3_length: 15; d_call: TRBD1; clone_size: -; cdr3_aa: CASSLSQGAGEKLFF; cdr3_nt: TGCGCCAGCAGCTTATCACAGGGGGCAGGGGAAAAACTGTTTTTT
v_call: TRBV11-2; j_call: TRBJ1-2; cdr3_length: 15; d_call: TRBD1; clone_size: -; cdr3_aa: CASSPQTGGDFGYTF; cdr3_nt: TGTGCCAGCAGCCCCCAGACAGGGGGAGATTTTGGCTACACCTTC
v_call: TRBV5-6; j_call: TRBJ1-2; cdr3_length: 14; d_call: -; clone_size: -; cdr3_aa: CASSLWEGNYGYTF; cdr3_nt: TGTGCCAGCAGCTTGTGGGAAGGGAACTATGGCTACACCTTC
v_call: TRBV6-1; j_call: TRBJ1-6; cdr3_length: 16; d_call: -; clone_size: -; cdr3_aa: CASSEGEGSYNSPLHF; cdr3_nt: TGTGCCAGCAGTGAAGGAGAGGGCTCCTATAATTCACCCCTCCACTTT
v_call: TRBV19; j_call: TRBJ2-1; cdr3_length: 16; d_call: TRBD2; clone_size: -; cdr3_aa: CASTPGRTSGKNEQFF; cdr3_nt: TGTGCCAGTACCCCAGGTAGGACTAGCGGGAAAAATGAGCAGTTCTTC
v_call: TRBV5-1; j_call: TRBJ2-3; cdr3_length: 16; d_call: TRBD2; clone_size: -; cdr3_aa: CASSLSSGGGTDTQYF; cdr3_nt: TGCGCCAGCAGCTTGTCTAGCGGGGGGGGCACAGATACGCAGTATTTT
v_call: TRBV7-9; j_call: TRBJ1-6; cdr3_length: 15; d_call: -; clone_size: -; cdr3_aa: CASRSGSSYNSPLHF; cdr3_nt: TGTGCCAGCAGGAGTGGGAGCTCCTATAATTCACCCCTCCACTTT
v_call: TRBV14; j_call: TRBJ2-7; cdr3_length: 15; d_call: TRBD1; clone_size: -; cdr3_aa: CASSQGQQGAYEQYF; cdr3_nt: TGTGCCAGCAGCCAAGGGCAACAGGGGGCGTACGAGCAGTACTTC
v_call: TRBV29-1; j_call: TRBJ2-3; cdr3_length: 13; d_call: TRBD2; clone_size: few; cdr3_aa: CRMGIAGGDTQYF; cdr3_nt: TGCAGGATGGGGATAGCGGGAGGTGATACGCAGTATTTT